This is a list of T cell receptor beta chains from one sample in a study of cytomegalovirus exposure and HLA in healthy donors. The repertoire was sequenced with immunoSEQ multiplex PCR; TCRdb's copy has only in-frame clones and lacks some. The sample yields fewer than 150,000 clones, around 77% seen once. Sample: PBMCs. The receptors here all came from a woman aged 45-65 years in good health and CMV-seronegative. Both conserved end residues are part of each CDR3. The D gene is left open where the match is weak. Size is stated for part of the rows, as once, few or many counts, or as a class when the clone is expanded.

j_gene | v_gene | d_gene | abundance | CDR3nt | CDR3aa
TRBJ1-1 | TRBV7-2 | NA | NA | TGTGCCAGCAGCTCCCTAAATGAAGCTTTCTTT | CASSSLNEAFF
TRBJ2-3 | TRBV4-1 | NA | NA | TGCGCCAGCAGCCAGGATTTCTACACGACAAAAACAGATACGCAGTATTTT | CASSQDFYTTKTDTQYF
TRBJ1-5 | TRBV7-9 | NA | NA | TGTGCCAGCAGCTCTCAGGGGAGCAATCAGCCCCAGCATTTT | CASSSQGSNQPQHF
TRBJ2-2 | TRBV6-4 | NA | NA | TGTGCCACACGGGGGATTCACGGGGAGCTGTTTTTT | CATRGIHGELFF
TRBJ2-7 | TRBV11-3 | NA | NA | TGTGCCAGCAGCTCATTTCTACTCACTTCTTACGAGCAGTACTTC | CASSSFLLTSYEQYF
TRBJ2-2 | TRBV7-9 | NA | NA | TGTGCCAACACCCAACCAGGCAGGGGTCAGCCCGGGGAGCTGTTTTTT | CANTQPGRGQPGELFF
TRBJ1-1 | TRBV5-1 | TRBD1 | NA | TGCGCCAGCAGCGCCCGGGACAGGGGGCGCTTGAACACTGAAGCTTTCTTT | CASSARDRGRLNTEAFF
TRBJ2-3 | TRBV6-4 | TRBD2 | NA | TGTGCCAGCAGTCTAGCGGGGGCCGGCACAGATACGCAGTATTTT | CASSLAGAGTDTQYF
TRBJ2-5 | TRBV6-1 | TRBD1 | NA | TGTGCCAGCAGTGAACGTCGCCGGACAGGGTTTGGTTTCGGAGAGACCCAGTACTTC | CASSERRRTGFGFGETQYF
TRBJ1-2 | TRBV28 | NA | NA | TGTGCCAGCAGACGAACCCCGACCGCTCATGGCACCCCGGGACCCACCGGAGGGGCCTTC | CASRRTPTAHGTPGPTGGAF
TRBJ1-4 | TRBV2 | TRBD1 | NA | TGTGCCAGCAGAGACCTTATCCTCGGGACAGGGGTAGAAAAACTGTTTTTT | CASRDLILGTGVEKLFF
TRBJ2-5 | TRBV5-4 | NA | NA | TGTGCCAGCAGCTTGGAGCCCACCGGGAAGCAAGAGACCCAGTACTTC | CASSLEPTGKQETQYF
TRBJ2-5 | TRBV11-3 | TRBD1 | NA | TGTGCCAGCAGCGCGACATCCCAAGGGGGCAAAGAGACCCAGTACTTC | CASSATSQGGKETQYF
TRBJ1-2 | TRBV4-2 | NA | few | NA | CASSQDWGQGTF
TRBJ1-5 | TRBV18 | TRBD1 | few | TGTGCCAGCTCCGGGACGGGACAGGGTGGTCAGCCCCAGCATTTT | CASSGTGQGGQPQHF
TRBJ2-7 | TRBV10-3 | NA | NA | TGTGCCATCAAGGCTGCAGGGGCCGAGCAGTACTTC | CAIKAAGAEQYF
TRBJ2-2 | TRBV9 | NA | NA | TGTGCCAGCAGCGTAAATTTAGGGGAGCTGTTTTTT | CASSVNLGELFF
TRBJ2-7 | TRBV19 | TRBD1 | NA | TGTGCCAGTAGGCCACAGGGGGCGGCCTACGAGCAGTACTTC | CASRPQGAAYEQYF
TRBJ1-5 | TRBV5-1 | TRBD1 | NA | TGCGCCAGCAGCCCCGGGACAGGGGATCAGCCCCAGCATTTT | CASSPGTGDQPQHF
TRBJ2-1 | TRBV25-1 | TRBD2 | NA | TGTGCCAGCGAATCCAGCGGGGGCTCCTACAATGAGCAGTTCTTC | CASESSGGSYNEQFF
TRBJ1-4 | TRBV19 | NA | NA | TGTGCCAGTAGTATCTTGGATGGAGCAACTAATGAAAAACTGTTTTTT | CASSILDGATNEKLFF
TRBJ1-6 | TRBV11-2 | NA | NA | TGTGCCAGCAGCTTAACCTATCCCAGGGGCGCGTATTCACCCCTCCACTTT | CASSLTYPRGAYSPLHF
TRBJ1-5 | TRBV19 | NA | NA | TGTGCCAGTAGTATCGTAGAGCTCAATCAGCCCCAGCATTTT | CASSIVELNQPQHF
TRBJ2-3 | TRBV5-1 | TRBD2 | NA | TGCGCCAGCAGCTCCCTAGGACTAGCGGTTGGGTTGGATACGCAGTATTTT | CASSSLGLAVGLDTQYF
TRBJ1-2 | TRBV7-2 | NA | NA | TGTGCCAGCAGCTTAAGGGCCGGGGGGGAATATGGCTACACCTTC | CASSLRAGGEYGYTF
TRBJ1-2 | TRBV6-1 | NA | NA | TGTGCCAGCAGTGAAGTTGGAGGGGATTATGGCTACACCTTC | CASSEVGGDYGYTF
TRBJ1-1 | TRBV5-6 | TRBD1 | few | TGTGCCAGCAGCGTGGACAGGGAGAACACTGAAGCTTTCTTT | CASSVDRENTEAFF
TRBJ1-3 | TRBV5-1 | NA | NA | TGCGCCAGCAGCGCGGGGAATGGCGGACACCCTGGAAACACCATATATTTT | CASSAGNGGHPGNTIYF
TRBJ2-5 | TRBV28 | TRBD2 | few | TGTGCCAGCAGTGTAGCGGGGGGGCAAGAGACCCAGTACTTC | CASSVAGGQETQYF
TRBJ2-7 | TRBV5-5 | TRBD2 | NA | TGTGCCAGCAGCTTGTTATCGGGCGGGGGGGTGGACGAGCAGTACTTC | CASSLLSGGGVDEQYF
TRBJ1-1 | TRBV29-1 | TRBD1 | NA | TGCGCAGGGGGCAGATTGGACACTGAAGCTTTCTTT | CAGGRLDTEAFF
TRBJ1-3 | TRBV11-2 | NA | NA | TGTGCCAGCAGATTTCAGGGAAACACCATATATTTT | CASRFQGNTIYF
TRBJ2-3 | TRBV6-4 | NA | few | TGTGCCAGCAGTGTAGGGGAGGCAGATACGCAGTATTTT | CASSVGEADTQYF
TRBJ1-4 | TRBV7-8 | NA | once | TGTGCCAGCAGGCAGGGTCCGGTGAATGAAAAACTGTTTTTT | CASRQGPVNEKLFF
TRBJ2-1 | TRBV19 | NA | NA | TGTGCCAGTACATTGAGGCGTACCTCCAATGAGCAGTTCTTC | CASTLRRTSNEQFF
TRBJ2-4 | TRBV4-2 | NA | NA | TGTGCCAGCAAGGACAGTGAAAACATTCAGTACTTC | CASKDSENIQYF
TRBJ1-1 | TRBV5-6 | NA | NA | TGTGCCAGCAGCCCGGGAGCTTGGGGGACTGAAGCTTTCTTT | CASSPGAWGTEAFF
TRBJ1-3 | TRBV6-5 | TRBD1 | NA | TGTGCCAGCAGACCTGACAGGGTGGGAAACACCATATATTTT | CASRPDRVGNTIYF
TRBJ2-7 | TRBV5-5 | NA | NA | TGTGCCAGCAGAGGGACTGAATTCTACGAGCAGTACTTC | CASRGTEFYEQYF
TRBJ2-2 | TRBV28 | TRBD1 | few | TGTGCCAGCAGTTTAACAGGGGGCACCGGGGAGCTGTTTTTT | CASSLTGGTGELFF
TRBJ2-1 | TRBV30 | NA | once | TGTGCCTGGAGGATCCCGGGGGGCGAATCCTACAATGAGCAGTTCTTC | CAWRIPGGESYNEQFF
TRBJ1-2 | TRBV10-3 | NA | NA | TGTGCCATCAGTGAGTCTCAACGGGACTATGGCTACACCTTC | CAISESQRDYGYTF
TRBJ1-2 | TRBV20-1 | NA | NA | TGCAGTGCTAGGGCGGTCTATGGCTACACCTTC | CSARAVYGYTF